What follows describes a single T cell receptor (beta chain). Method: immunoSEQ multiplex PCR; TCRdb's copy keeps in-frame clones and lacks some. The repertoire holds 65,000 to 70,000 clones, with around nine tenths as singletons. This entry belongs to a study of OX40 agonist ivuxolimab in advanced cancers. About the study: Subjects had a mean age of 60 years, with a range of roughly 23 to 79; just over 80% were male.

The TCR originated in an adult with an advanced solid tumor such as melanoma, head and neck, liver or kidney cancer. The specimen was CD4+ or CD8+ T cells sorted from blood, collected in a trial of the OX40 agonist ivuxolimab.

The CDR3 sequence is CASSVQGADTQYF. The CDR3 DNA reads as TGTGCCAGCAGCGTACAGGGTGCAGATACGCAGTATTTT. J is TRBJ2-3 and V is TRBV9; D may be TRBD1 (5 bases). V was shortened by 1 base and J by 4 bases, with 7 bases between the two germline ends. Germline-derived CDR1 and CDR2 are SGDLS and YYNGEE. The CDR3 loop spans 13 amino acids.